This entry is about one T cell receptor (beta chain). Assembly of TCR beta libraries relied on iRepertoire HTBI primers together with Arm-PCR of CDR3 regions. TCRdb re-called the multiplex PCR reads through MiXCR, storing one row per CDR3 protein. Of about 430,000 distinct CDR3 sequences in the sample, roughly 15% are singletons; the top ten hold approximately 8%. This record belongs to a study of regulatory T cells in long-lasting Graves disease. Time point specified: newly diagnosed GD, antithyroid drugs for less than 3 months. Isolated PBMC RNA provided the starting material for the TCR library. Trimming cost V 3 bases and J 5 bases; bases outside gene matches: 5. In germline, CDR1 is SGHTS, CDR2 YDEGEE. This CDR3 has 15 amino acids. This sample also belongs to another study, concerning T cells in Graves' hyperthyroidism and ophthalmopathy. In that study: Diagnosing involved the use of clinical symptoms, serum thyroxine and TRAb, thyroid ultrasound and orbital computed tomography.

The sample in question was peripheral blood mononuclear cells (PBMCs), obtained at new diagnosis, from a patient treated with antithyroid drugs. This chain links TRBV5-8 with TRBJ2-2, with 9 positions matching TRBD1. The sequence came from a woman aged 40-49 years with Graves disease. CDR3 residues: CASSSDRGETGELFF. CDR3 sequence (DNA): TGTGCCAGCAGCTCGGACAGGGGAGAGACCGGGGAGCTGTTTTTT.